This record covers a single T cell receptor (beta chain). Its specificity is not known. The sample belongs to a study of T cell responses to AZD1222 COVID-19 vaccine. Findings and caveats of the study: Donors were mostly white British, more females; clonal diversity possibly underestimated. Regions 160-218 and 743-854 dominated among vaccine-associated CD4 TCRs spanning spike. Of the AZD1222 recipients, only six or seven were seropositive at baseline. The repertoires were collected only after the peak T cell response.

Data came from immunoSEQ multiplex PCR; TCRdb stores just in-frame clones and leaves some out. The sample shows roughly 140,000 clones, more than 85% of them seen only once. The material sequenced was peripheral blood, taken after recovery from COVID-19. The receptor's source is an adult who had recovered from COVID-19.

CDR3 nucleotide sequence: TGTGCCAGCAGCTTAGTGGGGCCGGGACAGAACTTCTATGGCTACACCTTC. The encoded protein is CASSLVGPGQNFYGYTF. The rearrangement joins TRBV7-2 to TRBJ1-2, with 7 positions matching TRBD1. CDR3 length equals 17 residues. The germline V gene has CDR1 SGHTA and CDR2 FQGNSA. The J segment lost 4 bases and the V segment lost 1 base, leaving 12 bases of the junction unmatched.